This TCR beta chain is from a study of CD8 T cells in Susac syndrome. V lost 4 bases and J lost 3, with 13 bases in between. Germline V gene data show CDR1 as SGHDT and CDR2 as YYEEEE. The CDR3 runs to 15 residues. Reverse transcription of about 0.5 to 1 ug RNA used random hexamers. TCRdb called the immunoSEQ multiplex PCR reads again in MiXCR, with one record for every CDR3 protein. The profile shows 150,000 to 200,000 distinct CDR3 sequences, 90% to 95% of them singletons. Age- and sex-matched healthy donors served as the control group. Sequencing used CD4+ T cells from PBMCs. The chain is built from TRBV5-6 and TRBJ1-4, with D unclear. The source is a human donor in good health. Here the CDR3 reads CASSPAGRANEKLFF. The CDR3 DNA follows: TGTGCCAGCAGCCCCGCGGGAAGGGCTAATGAAAAACTGTTTTTT. Supplemented by reference TRBV5-6 and TRBJ1-4, the full variable domain reads DAGVTQSPTHLIKTRGQQVTLRCSPKSGHDTVSWYQQALGQGPQFIFQYYEEEERQRGNFPDRFSGHQFPNYSSELNVNALLLGDSALYLCASSPAGRANEKLFFGSGTQLSVL.